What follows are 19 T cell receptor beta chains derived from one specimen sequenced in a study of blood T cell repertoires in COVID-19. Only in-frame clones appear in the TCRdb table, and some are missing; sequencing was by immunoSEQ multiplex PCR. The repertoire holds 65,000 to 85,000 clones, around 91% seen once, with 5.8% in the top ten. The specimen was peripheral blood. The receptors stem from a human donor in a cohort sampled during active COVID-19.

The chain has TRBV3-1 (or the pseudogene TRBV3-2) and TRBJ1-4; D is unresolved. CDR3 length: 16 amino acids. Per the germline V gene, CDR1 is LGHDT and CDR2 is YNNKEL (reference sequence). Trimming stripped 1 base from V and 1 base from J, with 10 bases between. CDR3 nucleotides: TGTGCCAGCAGCCAAGGCCCCCGGGGAACTAATGAAAAACTGTTTTTT. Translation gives CASSQGPRGTNEKLFF.

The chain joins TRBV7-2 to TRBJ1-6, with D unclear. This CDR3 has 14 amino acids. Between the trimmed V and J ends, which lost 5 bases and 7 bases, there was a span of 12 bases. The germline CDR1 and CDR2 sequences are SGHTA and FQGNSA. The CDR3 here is CASSPYLENSPLHF. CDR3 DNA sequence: TGTGCCAGCAGCCCCTACCTGGAGAATTCACCCCTCCACTTT.

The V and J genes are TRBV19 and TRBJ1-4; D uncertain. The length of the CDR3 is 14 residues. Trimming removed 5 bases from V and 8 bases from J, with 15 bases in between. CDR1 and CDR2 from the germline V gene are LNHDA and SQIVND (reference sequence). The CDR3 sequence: CASSAAGFDEKLFF. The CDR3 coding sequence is TGTGCCAGTAGTGCCGCGGGGTTCGACGAAAAACTGTTTTTT.

CDR3 DNA sequence: TGTGCCAGCAGCTTATCTCGGAGGGCTGAAAAACTGTTTTTT. It translates to CASSLSRRAEKLFF. This chain joins TRBV5-6 and TRBJ1-4, with no clear D. Germline lookup yields CDR1 SGHDT and CDR2 YYEEEE. The CDR3 is 14 amino acids. V was shortened by 2 bases and J by 7 bases, with 12 bases between the two germline ends.

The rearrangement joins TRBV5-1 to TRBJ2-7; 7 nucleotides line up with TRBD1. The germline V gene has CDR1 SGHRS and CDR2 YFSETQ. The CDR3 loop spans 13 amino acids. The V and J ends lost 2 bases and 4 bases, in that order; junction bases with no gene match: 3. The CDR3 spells CASSFNRGYEQYF. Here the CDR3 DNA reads TGCGCCAGCAGCTTTAACAGGGGTTACGAGCAGTACTTC.

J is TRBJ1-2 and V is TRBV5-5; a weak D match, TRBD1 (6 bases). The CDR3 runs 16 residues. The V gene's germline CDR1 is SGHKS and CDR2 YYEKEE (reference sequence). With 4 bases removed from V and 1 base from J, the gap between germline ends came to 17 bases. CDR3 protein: CASSGTPGGFNYGYTF. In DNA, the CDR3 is TGTGCCAGCAGCGGTACGCCGGGGGGCTTTAACTATGGCTACACCTTC. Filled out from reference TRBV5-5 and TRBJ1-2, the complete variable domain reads DAGVTQSPTHLIKTRGQQVTLRCSPISGHKSVSWYQQVLGQGPQFIFQYYEKEERGRGNFPDRFSARQFPNYSSELNVNALLLGDSALYLCASSGTPGGFNYGYTFGSGTRLTVV.

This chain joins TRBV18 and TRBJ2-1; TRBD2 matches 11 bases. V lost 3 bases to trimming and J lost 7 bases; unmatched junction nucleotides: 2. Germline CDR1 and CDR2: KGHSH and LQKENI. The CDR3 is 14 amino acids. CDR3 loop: CASSPPSGGNEQFF. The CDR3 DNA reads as TGTGCCAGCTCACCTCCTAGCGGGGGGAATGAGCAGTTCTTC.

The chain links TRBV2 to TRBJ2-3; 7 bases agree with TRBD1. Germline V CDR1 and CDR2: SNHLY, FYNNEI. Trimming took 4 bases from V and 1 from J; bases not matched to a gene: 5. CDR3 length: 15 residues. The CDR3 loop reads CASSVQGLGTDTQYF. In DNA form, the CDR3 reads TGTGCCAGCAGTGTACAGGGGTTGGGCACAGATACGCAGTATTTT. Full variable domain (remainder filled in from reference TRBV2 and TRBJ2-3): EPEVTQTPSHQVTQMGQEVILRCVPISNHLYFYWYRQILGQKVEFLVSFYNNEISEKSEIFDDQFSVERPDGSNFTLKIRSTKLEDSAMYFCASSVQGLGTDTQYFGPGTRLTVL.

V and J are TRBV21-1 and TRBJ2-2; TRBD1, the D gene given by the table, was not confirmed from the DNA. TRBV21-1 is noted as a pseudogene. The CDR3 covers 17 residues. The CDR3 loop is CASSKECQGANTGELFF. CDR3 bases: TGTGCCAGCAGCAAAGAGTGTCAGGGCGCGAACACCGGGGAGCTGTTTTTT.

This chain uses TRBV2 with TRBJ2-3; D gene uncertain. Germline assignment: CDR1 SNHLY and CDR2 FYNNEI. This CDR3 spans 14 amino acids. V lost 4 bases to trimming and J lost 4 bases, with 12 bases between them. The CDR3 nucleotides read TGTGCCAGCAGTGTACGGAGTGGCGCAGATACGCAGTATTTT. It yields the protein CASSVRSGADTQYF.

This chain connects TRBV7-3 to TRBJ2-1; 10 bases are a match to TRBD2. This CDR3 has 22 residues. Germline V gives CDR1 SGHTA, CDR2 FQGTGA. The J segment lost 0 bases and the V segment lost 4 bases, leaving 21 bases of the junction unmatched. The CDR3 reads CASSSPLPGTSGAKSSYNEQFF. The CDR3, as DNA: TGTGCCAGCAGCTCCCCACTACCAGGAACTAGCGGGGCAAAGAGCTCCTACAATGAGCAGTTCTTC.

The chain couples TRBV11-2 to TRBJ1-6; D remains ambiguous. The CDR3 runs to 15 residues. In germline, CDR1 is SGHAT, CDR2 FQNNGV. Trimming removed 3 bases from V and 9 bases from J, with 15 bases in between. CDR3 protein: CASSLRELKGSPLHF. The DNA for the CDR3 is TGTGCCAGCAGCTTGAGGGAGTTGAAGGGTTCACCCCTCCACTTT.

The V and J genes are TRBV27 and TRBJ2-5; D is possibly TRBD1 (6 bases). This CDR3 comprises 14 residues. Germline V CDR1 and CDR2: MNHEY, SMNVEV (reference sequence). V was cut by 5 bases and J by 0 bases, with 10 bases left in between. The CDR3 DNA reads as TGTGCCAGCAGTAATGGACAGCACCAAGAGACCCAGTACTTC. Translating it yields CASSNGQHQETQYF.

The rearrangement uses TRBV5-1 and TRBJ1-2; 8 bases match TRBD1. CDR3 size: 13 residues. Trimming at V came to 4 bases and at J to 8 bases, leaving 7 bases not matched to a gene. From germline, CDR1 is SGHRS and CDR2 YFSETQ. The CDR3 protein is CASSPGQGEGYTF. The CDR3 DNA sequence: TGCGCCAGCAGCCCTGGACAGGGTGAAGGCTACACCTTC.

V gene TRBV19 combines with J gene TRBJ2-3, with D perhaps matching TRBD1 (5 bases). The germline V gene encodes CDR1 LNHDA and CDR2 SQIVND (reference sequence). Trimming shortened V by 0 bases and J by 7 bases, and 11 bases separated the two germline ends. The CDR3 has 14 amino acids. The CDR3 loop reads CASSIDPYRNTQYF. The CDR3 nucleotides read TGTGCCAGTAGTATAGACCCGTACAGGAATACGCAGTATTTT.

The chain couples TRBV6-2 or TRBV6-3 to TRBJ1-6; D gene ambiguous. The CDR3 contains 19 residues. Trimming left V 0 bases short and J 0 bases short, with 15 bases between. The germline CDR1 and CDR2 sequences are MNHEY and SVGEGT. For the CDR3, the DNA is TGTGCCAGCAGTTACTCCGGGAGGTCGGGGAGCTCCTATAATTCACCCCTCCACTTT. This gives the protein CASSYSGRSGSSYNSPLHF.

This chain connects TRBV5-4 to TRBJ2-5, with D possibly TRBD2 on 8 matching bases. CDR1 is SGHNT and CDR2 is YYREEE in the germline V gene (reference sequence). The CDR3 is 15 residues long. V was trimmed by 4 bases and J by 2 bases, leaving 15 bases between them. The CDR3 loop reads CASSRSGGQQETQYF. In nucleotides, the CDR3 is TGTGCCAGCAGCCGAAGCGGGGGACAGCAAGAGACCCAGTACTTC. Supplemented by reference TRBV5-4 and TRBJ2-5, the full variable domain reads ETGVTQSPTHLIKTRGQQVTLRCSSQSGHNTVSWYQQALGQGPQFIFQYYREEENGRGNFPPRFSGLQFPNYSSELNVNALELDDSALYLCASSRSGGQQETQYFGPGTRLLVL.

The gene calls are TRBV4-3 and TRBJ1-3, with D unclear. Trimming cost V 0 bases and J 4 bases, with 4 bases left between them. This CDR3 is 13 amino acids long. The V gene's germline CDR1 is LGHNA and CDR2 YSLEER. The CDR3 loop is CASSQERGNTIYF. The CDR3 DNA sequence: TGCGCCAGCAGCCAAGAGCGGGGAAACACCATATATTTT.

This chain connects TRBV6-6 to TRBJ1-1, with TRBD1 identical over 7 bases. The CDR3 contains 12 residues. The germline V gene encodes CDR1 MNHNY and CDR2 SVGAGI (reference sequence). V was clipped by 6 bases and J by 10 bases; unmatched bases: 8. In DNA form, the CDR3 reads TGTGCCAGCAGGCAGCAGGGGGAACGAGCTTTCTTT. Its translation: CASRQQGERAFF.